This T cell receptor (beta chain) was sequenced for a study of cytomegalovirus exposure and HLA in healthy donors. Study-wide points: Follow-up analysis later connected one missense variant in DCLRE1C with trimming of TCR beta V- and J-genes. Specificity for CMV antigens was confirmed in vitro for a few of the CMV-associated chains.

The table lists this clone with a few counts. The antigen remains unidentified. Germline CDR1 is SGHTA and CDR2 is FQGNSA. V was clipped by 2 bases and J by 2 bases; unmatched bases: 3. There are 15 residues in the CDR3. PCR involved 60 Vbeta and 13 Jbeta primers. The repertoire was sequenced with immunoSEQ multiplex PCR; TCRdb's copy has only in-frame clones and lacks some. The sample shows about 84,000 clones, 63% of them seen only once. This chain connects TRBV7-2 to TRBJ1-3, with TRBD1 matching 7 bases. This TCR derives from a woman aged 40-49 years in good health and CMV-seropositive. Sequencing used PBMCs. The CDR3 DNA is TGTGCCAGCAGCTTAACAGGGGTGGCTGGAAACACCATATATTTT. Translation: CASSLTGVAGNTIYF.